What follows are 6 T cell receptor beta chains derived from one specimen sequenced in a study of cytomegalovirus exposure and HLA in healthy donors. The PCR had 60 Vbeta and 13 Jbeta primers. The assay was immunoSEQ multiplex PCR, and TCRdb's table has in-frame clones only and misses some. The table records 280,000 or so clones, approximately 90% of them present only once. The sequenced material came from PBMCs. These receptors all stem from a woman between 18 and 30 years old in good health and CMV-seronegative.

This chain's CDR3 is CASTLGPGGAKDEQFF. The CDR3 DNA reads as TGTGCCAGCACCCTCGGACCGGGGGGGGCCAAGGATGAGCAGTTCTTC. This chain links TRBV9 with TRBJ2-1; 8 bases line up with TRBD2. The germline CDR1 and CDR2 sequences are SGDLS and YYNGEE. The CDR3 runs 16 residues. J was trimmed by 8 bases and V by 6 bases; bases with no gene match: 16. Full variable domain (outside the CDR3, taken from reference TRBV9 and TRBJ2-1): DSGVTQTPKHLITATGQRVTLRCSPRSGDLSVYWYQQSLDQGLQFLIQYYNGEERAKGNILERFSAQQFPDLHSELNLSSLELGDSALYFCASTLGPGGAKDEQFFGPGTRLTVL.

This sequence joins TRBV27 and TRBJ1-5; D is uncertain. V was pared by 1 base and J by 4 bases, with 23 bases between. The CDR3 loop spans 19 amino acids. CDR1 and CDR2 from the germline V gene are MNHEY and SMNVEV (reference sequence). CDR3 nucleotides: TGTGCCAGCAGTTTATTCGGTTCGAGGGCCCTCTCGAGGAATCAGCCCCAGCATTTT. It translates to CASSLFGSRALSRNQPQHF.

V is TRBV5-1 and J is TRBJ2-1; no definite D call. V gave up 1 base and J gave up 8 bases, with 7 bases separating them. The CDR3 is 12 amino acids. The V gene's germline CDR1 is SGHRS and CDR2 YFSETQ. DNA for the CDR3: TGCGCCAGCAGCTTGCTTTCGGATGAGCAGTTCTTC. This sequence encodes CASSLLSDEQFF.

V is TRBV6-5 and J is TRBJ2-7, with 9 bases aligning to TRBD1. The germline V gene has CDR1 MNHEY and CDR2 SVGAGI. Trimming took 5 bases from V and 3 from J; bases not matched to a gene: 5. This CDR3 is built from 14 residues. The CDR3 sequence: CASSVQGQGYEQYF. CDR3 DNA sequence: TGTGCCAGCAGTGTTCAGGGACAGGGCTACGAGCAGTACTTC.

The V gene is TRBV29-1, the J gene TRBJ1-4; TRBD1 agrees at 11 bases. The CDR3 runs 14 residues. Trimming cost V 7 bases and J 6 bases; bases outside gene matches: 7. Germline lookup yields CDR1 SQVTM and CDR2 ANQGSEA. The CDR3, as DNA: TGCAGCGCTGGACAGGGGGCTCTTGATGAAAAACTGTTTTTT. Translating gives CSAGQGALDEKLFF. The full variable domain, rest sourced from reference TRBV29-1 and TRBJ1-4, is SAVISQKPSRDICQRGTSLTIQCQVDSQVTMMFWYRQQPGQSLTLIATANQGSEATYESGFVIDKFPISRPNLTFSTLTVSNMSPEDSSIYLCSAGQGALDEKLFFGSGTQLSVL.

Notes on this clone: This sample includes further DNA sequences coding for the same CDR3. The chain couples TRBV4-2 to TRBJ2-7; TRBD1 agrees at 7 bases. Trimming cost V 6 bases and J 3 bases; bases outside gene matches: 11. The CDR3 has 15 amino acids. CDR1 is LGHNA and CDR2 is YNFKEQ in the germline V gene. CDR3 in amino acids: CASSQTRDSYYEQYF. In DNA form, the CDR3 reads TGTGCCAGCAGTCAAACGAGGGACAGCTACTACGAGCAGTACTTC.